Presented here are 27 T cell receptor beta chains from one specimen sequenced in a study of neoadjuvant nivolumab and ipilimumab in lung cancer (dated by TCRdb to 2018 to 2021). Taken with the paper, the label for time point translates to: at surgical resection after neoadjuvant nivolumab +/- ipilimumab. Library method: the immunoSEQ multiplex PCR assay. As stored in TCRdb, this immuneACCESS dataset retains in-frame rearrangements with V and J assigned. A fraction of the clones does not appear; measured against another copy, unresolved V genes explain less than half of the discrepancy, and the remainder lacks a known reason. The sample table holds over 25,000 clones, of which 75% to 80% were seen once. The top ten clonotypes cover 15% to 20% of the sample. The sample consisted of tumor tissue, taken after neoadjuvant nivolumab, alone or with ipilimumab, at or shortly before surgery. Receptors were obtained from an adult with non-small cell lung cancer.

CDR3: CASSRDGSSGNTIYF. The CDR3 bases are TGTGCCAGCAGCCGGGACGGGAGCTCTGGAAACACCATATATTTT. This chain connects TRBV14 to TRBJ1-3; D is possibly TRBD1 (5 bases). CDR3 size: 15 residues. Germline values: CDR1 SGHDN, CDR2 FVKESK. The V and J ends lost 4 bases and 0 bases respectively, with 10 bases between them.

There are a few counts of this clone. The CDR3 nucleotides read TGTGCCAGCAGTTTGGGTCCCTTCGGGGAGCAGTACTTC. Amino acid sequence: CASSLGPFGEQYF. The J gene is TRBJ2-7, the V gene TRBV11-3; D not resolved. Trimming pared 6 bases from V and 7 bases from J, leaving 16 bases between. The CDR3 has 13 amino acids. CDR1 is SGHNT, CDR2 YENEEA, per germline.

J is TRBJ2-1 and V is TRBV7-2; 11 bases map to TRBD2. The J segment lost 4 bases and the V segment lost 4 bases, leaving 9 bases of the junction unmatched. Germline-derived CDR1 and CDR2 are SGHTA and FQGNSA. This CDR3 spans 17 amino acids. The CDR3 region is CASSSRNSGGEYNEQFF. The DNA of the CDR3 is TGTGCCAGCAGCTCGAGAAATAGCGGGGGGGAGTACAATGAGCAGTTCTTC. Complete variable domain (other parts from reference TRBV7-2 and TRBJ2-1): GAGVSQSPSNKVTEKGKDVELRCDPISGHTALYWYRQSLGQGLEFLIYFQGNSAPDKSGLPSDRFSAERTGGSVSTLTIQRTQQEDSAVYLCASSSRNSGGEYNEQFFGPGTRLTVL.

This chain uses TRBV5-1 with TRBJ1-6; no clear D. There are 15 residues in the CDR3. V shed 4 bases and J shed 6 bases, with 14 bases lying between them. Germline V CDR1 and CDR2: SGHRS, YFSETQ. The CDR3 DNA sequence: TGCGCCAGCAGCCCCACTGTAGGATCTAATTCACCCCTCCACTTT. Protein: CASSPTVGSNSPLHF. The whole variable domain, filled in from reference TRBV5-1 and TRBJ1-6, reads KAGVTQTPRYLIKTRGQQVTLSCSPISGHRSVSWYQQTPGQGLQFLFEYFSETQRNKGNFPGRFSGRQFSNSRSEMNVSTLELGDSALYLCASSPTVGSNSPLHFGNGTRLTVT.

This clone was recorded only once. The CDR3 protein is CSVATQGGERTGELFF. The CDR3 DNA sequence: TGCAGCGTCGCAACGCAGGGTGGGGAGAGGACCGGGGAGCTGTTTTTT. This chain joins TRBV29-1 and TRBJ2-2, with D perhaps matching TRBD1 or TRBD2 (5 bases each). This CDR3 has 16 amino acids. Trimming cost V 6 bases and J 5 bases, with 22 bases left between them. CDR1 is SQVTM, CDR2 ANQGSEA, per germline.

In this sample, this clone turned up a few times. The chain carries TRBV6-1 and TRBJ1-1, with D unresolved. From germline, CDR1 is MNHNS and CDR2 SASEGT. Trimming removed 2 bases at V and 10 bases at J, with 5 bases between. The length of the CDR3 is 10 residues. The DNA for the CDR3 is TGTGCCAGCAGTGAATTACGAGCTTTCTTT. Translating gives CASSELRAFF.

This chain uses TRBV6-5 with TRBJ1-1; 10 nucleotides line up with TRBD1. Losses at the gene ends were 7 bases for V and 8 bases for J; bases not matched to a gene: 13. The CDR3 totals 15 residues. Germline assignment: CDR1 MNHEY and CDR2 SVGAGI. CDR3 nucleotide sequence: TGTGCCAGCAAAACGCGAGGGACAGGGGAACGAGAAGCTTTCTTT. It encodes CASKTRGTGEREAFF.

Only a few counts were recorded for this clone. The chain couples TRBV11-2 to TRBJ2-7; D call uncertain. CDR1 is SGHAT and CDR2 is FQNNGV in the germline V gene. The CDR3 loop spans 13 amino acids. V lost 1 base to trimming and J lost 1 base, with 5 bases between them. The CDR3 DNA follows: TGTGCCAGCAGCTTAGCCCAATCCTACGAGCAGTACTTC. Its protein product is CASSLAQSYEQYF.

As DNA, the CDR3 is TGTGCCAGCAGTGAAACAGGGGGCAGCCAGCCCCAGCATTTT. It yields the protein CASSETGGSQPQHF. V usage is TRBV25-1 and J usage is TRBJ1-5; TRBD1 aligns across 9 bases. The germline V gene encodes CDR1 MGHDK and CDR2 SYGVNS. The ends lost 2 bases at V and 7 bases at J; junction bases unmatched: 3. CDR3 length: 14 residues.

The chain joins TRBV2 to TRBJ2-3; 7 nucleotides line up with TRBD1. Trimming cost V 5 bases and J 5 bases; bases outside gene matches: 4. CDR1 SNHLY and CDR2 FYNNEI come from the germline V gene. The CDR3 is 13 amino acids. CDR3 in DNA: TGTGCCAGCAGTCGAGGGACAGAAGATACGCAGTATTTT. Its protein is CASSRGTEDTQYF.

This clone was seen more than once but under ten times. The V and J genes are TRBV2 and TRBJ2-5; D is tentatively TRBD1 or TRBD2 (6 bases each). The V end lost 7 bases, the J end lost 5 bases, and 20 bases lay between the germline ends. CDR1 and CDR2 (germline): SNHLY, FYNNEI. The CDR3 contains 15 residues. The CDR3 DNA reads TGTGCCAGCATCTCGGACCACCTAGGGGGGGAGACCCAGTACTTC. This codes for CASISDHLGGETQYF.

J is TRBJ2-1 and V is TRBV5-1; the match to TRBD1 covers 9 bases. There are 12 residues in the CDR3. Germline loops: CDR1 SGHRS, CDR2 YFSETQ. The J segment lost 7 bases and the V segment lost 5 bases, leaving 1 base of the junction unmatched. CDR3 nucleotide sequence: TGCGCCAGCAGAGGGACAGGGAATGAGCAGTTCTTC. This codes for CASRGTGNEQFF.

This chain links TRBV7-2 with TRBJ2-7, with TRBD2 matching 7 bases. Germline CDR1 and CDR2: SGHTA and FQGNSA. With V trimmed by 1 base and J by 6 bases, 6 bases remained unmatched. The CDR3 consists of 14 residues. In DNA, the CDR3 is TGTGCCAGCAGCTTAGTAGGGTCGGGGGGCGAGCAGTACTTC. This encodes CASSLVGSGGEQYF.

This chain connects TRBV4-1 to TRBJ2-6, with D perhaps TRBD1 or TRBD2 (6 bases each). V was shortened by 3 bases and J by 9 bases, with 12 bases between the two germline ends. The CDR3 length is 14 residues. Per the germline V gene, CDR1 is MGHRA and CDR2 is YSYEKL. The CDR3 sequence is CASSQSGGSNVLTF. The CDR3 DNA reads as TGCGCCAGCAGCCAGTCCGGGGGCAGCAACGTCCTGACTTTC.

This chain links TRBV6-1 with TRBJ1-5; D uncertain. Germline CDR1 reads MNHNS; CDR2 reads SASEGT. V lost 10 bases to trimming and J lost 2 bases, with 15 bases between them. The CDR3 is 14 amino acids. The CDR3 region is CATKGIHGNQPQHF. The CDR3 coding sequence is TGTGCCACCAAAGGGATTCATGGCAATCAGCCCCAGCATTTT.

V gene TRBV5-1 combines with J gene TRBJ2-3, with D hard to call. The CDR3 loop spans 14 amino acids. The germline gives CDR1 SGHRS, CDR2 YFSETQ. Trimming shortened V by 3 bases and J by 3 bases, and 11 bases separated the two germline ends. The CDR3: CASSSSAGTDTQYF. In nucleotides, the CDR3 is TGCGCCAGCAGCTCGTCGGCCGGGACAGATACGCAGTATTTT.

The CDR3 sequence: CASSLVQGLNTEAFF. For the CDR3, the DNA is TGTGCCAGCAGCTTGGTTCAGGGGTTGAACACTGAAGCTTTCTTT. The chain carries TRBV5-6 and TRBJ1-1; D is perhaps TRBD1 (6 bases). CDR3 length equals 15 residues. Germline values: CDR1 SGHDT, CDR2 YYEEEE. V was trimmed by 0 bases and J by 0 bases, leaving 9 bases between them.

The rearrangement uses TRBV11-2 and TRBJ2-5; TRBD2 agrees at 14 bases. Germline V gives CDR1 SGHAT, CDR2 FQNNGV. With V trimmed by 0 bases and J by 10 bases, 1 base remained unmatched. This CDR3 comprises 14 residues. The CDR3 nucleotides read TGTGCCAGCAGCTTAGAGACTAGCGGGGGGGGCCAGTACTTC. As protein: CASSLETSGGGQYF.

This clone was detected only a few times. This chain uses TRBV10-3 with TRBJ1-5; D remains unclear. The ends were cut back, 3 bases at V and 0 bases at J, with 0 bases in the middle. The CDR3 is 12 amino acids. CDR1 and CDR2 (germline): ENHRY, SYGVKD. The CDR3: CAISDSNQPQHF. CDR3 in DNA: TGTGCCATCAGTGATAGCAATCAGCCCCAGCATTTT.

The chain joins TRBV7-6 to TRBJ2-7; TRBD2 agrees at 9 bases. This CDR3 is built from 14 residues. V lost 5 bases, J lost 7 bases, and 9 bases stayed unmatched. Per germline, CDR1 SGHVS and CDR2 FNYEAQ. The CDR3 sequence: CASSPGLASEEQYF. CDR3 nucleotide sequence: TGTGCCAGCAGCCCCGGACTAGCGTCGGAGGAGCAGTACTTC.

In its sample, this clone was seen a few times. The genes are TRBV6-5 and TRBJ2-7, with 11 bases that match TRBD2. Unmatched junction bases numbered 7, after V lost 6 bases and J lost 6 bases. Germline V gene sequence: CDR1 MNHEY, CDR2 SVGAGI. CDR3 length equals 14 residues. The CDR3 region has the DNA TGTGCCAGCAGGATAACTAGCGGGGGATCCGAGCAGTACTTC. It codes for CASRITSGGSEQYF.

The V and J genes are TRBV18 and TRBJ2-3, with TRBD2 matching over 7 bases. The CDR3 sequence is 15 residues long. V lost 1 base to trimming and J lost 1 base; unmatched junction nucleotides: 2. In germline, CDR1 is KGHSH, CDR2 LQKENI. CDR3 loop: CASSPHSGGTDTQYF. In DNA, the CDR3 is TGTGCCAGCTCACCACACAGCGGGGGCACAGATACGCAGTATTTT.

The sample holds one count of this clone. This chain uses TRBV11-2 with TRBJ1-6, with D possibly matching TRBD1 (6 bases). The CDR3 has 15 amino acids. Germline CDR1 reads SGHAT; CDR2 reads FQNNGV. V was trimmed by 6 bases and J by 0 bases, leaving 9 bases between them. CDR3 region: CASRPDSSYNSPLHF. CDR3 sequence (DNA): TGTGCCAGCAGACCGGACAGCTCCTATAATTCACCCCTCCACTTT.

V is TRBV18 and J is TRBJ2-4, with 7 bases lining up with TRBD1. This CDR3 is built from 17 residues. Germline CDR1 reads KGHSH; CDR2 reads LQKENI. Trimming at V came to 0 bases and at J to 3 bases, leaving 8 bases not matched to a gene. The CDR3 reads CASSPPRSGGIKNIQYF. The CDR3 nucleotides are TGTGCCAGCTCACCACCTAGGTCAGGGGGAATCAAAAACATTCAGTACTTC.

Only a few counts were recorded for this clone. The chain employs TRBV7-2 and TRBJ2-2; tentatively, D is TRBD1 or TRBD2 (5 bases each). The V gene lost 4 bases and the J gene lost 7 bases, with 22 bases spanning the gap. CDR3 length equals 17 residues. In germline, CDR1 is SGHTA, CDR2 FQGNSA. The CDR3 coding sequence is TGTGCCAGCAGCTCCTCCGGGACGGGACGGATAAACGGGGAGCTGTTTTTT. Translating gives CASSSSGTGRINGELFF.

The CDR3 sequence: CASSFLRDRGSDTQYF. In nucleotides, the CDR3 is TGTGCCAGCAGCTTCCTCCGGGACAGGGGGTCAGATACGCAGTATTTT. This sequence joins TRBV7-9 and TRBJ2-3; TRBD1 agrees at 11 bases. The junction had 6 bases not matched to a gene; V was cut back by 3 bases and J by 4 bases. The CDR3 length is 16 residues. CDR1 and CDR2 (germline): SEHNR, FQNEAQ (reference sequence).

In nucleotides, the CDR3 is TGCGCCAGCAGCCCAGGGGCTGCTCGTGCCCTCGGTTCCTACGAGCAGTACTTC. This sequence encodes CASSPGAARALGSYEQYF. The chain employs TRBV5-1 and TRBJ2-7, with a tentative D call TRBD1 (6 bases). The V gene lost 4 bases and the J gene lost 1 base, with 24 bases spanning the gap. The CDR3 sequence is 18 residues long. CDR1 is SGHRS and CDR2 is YFSETQ in the germline V gene.